A single count supports the clone carrying this T cell receptor beta chain. Its antigen is not identified. The sample comes from a study of CD8+ T cells in alopecia areata. Once RNA had been extracted, it was reverse transcribed into cDNA to act as the sequencing template. Some clones are missing from TCRdb's copy, which holds only in-frame ones; the method was immunoSEQ multiplex PCR. The data show about 150,000 clones, roughly 60% seen once. Study-wide findings and caveats: With patients, TCR sharing proved less clear than in mice, a difference possibly related to HLA. Scalp data also include sequences from resident alphabeta T cells of normal skin. Higher clonality and more expanded CD8+ clones appeared in lesional than normal scalp.

Cell sorting on a FACSAria was used to separate CD4+ and CD8+ T cells from the PBMCs. The CDR3 sequence is 12 residues long. Trimming removed 0 bases from V and 7 bases from J, with 4 bases in between. Germline V gives CDR1 MNHNY, CDR2 SVGAGI (reference sequence). Sequenced material: CD8+ T cells sorted from blood. This receptor was taken from a human donor in good health. The chain is built from TRBV6-6 and TRBJ2-1; D call uncertain. CDR3 DNA: TGTGCCAGCAGTTACTCGATAAATGAGCAGTTCTTC. This codes for CASSYSINEQFF.